In its sample, the clone carrying this TCR beta chain was seen many times. Its cognate antigen is unknown. TCRdb re-called the 5' RACE reads through MiXCR, storing one row per CDR3 protein. The top ten clones hold roughly 6.8% of a sample with approximately 300,000 distinct CDR3 sequences, less than 9.5% of them seen once. The source of the sample is a study of identical twins. Overall study results and limits: Abundant beta clonotypes from cord blood bore fewer insertions; memory repertoires lacked this pattern.

Trimming took off 0 bases at V and 3 bases at J, with 11 bases between the two ends. CDR1 LGHDT and CDR2 YNNKEL come from the germline V gene (reference sequence). The CDR3 contains 16 residues. This same sample was also taken into another study, of yellow fever vaccine responses in identical twins.

The clonotype was recovered from a woman aged 18-30 years in good health. The sequencing sample was made of CD8+ T cells sorted from blood. The chain recombines TRBV3-1 with TRBJ2-2, with D possibly TRBD1 on 6 matching bases. The DNA for the CDR3 is TGTGCCAGCAGCCAAGAGAGGGGGTTCGACACCGGGGAGCTGTTTTTT. Translation: CASSQERGFDTGELFF.